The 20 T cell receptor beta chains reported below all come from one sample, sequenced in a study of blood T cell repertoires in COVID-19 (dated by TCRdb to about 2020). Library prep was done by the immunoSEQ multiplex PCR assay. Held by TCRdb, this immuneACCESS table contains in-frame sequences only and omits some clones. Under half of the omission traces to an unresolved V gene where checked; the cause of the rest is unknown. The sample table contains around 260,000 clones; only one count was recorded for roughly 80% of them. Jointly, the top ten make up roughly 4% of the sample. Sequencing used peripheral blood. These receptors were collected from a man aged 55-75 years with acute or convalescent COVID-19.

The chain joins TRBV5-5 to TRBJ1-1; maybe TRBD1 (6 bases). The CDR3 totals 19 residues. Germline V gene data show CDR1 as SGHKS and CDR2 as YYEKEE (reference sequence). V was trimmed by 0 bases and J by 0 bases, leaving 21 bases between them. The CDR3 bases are TGTGCCAGCAGCTTGGAGCGGGACAACCGATACTTCATGAACACTGAAGCTTTCTTT. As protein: CASSLERDNRYFMNTEAFF. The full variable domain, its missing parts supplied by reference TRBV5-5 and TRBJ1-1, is DAGVTQSPTHLIKTRGQQVTLRCSPISGHKSVSWYQQVLGQGPQFIFQYYEKEERGRGNFPDRFSARQFPNYSSELNVNALLLGDSALYLCASSLERDNRYFMNTEAFFGQGTRLTVV.

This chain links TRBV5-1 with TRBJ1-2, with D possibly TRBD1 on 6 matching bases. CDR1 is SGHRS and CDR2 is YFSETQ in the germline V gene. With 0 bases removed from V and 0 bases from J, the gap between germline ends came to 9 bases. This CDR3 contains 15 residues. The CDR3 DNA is TGCGCCAGCAGCTTGGGGGACATTTCTAACTATGGCTACACCTTC. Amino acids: CASSLGDISNYGYTF.

DNA of the CDR3: TGTGCCAGCAGCCTACCTCCGGGACAGGCTGCGCCGGGAGGGAACACCGGGGAGCTGTTTTTT. Residues: CASSLPPGQAAPGGNTGELFF. This sequence joins TRBV28 and TRBJ2-2; the D gene is possibly TRBD1 (8 bases). The CDR3 totals 21 residues. Germline V gives CDR1 MDHEN, CDR2 SYDVKM. V dropped 6 bases and J dropped 1 base, with 30 bases sitting between them.

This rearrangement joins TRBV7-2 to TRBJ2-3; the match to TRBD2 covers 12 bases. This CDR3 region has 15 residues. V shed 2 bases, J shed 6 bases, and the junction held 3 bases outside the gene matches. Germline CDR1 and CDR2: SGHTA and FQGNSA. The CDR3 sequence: CASSLLAGGADTQYF. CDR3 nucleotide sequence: TGTGCCAGCAGCTTACTAGCGGGGGGGGCGGATACGCAGTATTTT.

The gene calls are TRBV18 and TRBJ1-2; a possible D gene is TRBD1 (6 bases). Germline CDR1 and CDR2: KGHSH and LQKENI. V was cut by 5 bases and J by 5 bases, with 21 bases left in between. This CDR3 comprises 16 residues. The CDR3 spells CASSTNRDPLWYGYTF. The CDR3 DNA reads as TGTGCCAGCTCAACAAACAGGGATCCCCTTTGGTATGGCTACACCTTC.

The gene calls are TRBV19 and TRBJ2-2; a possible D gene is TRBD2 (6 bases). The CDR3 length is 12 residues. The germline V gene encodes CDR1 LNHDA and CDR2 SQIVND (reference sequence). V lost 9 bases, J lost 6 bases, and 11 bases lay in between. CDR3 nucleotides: TGTGCCAGCCGGAGGGCGCCCGGGGAGCTGTTTTTT. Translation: CASRRAPGELFF. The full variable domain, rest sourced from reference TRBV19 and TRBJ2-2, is DGGITQSPKYLFRKEGQNVTLSCEQNLNHDAMYWYRQDPGQGLRLIYYSQIVNDFQKGDIAEGYSVSREKKESFPLTVTSAQKNPTAFYLCASRRAPGELFFGEGSRLTVL.

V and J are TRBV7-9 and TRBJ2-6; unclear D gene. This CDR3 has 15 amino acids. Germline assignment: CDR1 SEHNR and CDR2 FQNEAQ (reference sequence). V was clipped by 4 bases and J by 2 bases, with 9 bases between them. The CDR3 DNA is TGTGCCAGCAGCTCGTGGGCCCCTGGGGCCAACGTCCTGACTTTC. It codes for CASSSWAPGANVLTF.

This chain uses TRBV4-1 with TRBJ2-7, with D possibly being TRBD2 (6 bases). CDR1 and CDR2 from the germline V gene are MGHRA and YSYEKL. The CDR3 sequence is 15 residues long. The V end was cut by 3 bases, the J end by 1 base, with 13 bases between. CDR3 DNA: TGCGCCAGCAGCCAGGGCCGGGACTCGTCCTACGAGCAGTACTTC. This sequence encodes CASSQGRDSSYEQYF.

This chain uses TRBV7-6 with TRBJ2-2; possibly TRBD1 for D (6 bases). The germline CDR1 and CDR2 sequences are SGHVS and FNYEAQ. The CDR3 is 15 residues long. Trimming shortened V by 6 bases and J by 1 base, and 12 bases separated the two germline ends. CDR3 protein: CASSLTGWNTGELFF. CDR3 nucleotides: TGTGCCAGCAGTCTCACAGGGTGGAACACCGGGGAGCTGTTTTTT.

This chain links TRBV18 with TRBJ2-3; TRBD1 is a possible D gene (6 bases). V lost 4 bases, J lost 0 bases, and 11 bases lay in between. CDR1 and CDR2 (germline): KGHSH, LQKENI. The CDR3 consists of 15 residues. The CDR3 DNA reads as TGTGCCAGCTCACGCCGGGACACTAGCACAGATACGCAGTATTTT. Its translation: CASSRRDTSTDTQYF.

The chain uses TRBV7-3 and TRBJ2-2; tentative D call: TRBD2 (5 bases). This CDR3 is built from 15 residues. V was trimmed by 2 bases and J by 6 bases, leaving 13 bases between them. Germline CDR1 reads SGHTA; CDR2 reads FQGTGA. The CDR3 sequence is CASSLGGSPAGELFF. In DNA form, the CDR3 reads TGTGCCAGCAGCTTAGGAGGCTCGCCGGCCGGGGAGCTGTTTTTT. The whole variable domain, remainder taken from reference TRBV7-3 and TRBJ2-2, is GAGVSQTPSNKVTEKGKYVELRCDPISGHTALYWYRQSLGQGPEFLIYFQGTGAADDSGLPNDRFFAVRPEGSVSTLKIQRTERGDSAVYLCASSLGGSPAGELFFGEGSRLTVL.

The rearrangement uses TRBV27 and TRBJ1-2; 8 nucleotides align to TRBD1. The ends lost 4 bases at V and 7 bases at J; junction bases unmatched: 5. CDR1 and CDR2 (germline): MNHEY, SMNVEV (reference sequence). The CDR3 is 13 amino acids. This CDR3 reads CASSYQGAGGYTF. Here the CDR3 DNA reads TGTGCCAGCAGTTACCAGGGGGCGGGTGGCTACACCTTC.

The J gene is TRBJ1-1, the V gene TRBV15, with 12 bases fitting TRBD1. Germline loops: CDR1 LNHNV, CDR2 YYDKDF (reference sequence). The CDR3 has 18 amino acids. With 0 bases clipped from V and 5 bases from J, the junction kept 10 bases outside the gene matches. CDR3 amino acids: CATSRDRGTGGSRTEAFF. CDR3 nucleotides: TGTGCCACCAGCAGAGATCGGGGGACAGGGGGCTCTAGAACTGAAGCTTTCTTT. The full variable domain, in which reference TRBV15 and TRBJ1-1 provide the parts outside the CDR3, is DAMVIQNPRYQVTQFGKPVTLSCSQTLNHNVMYWYQQKSSQAPKLLFHYYDKDFNNEADTPDNFQSRRPNTSFCFLDIRSPGLGDTAMYLCATSRDRGTGGSRTEAFFGQGTRLTVV.

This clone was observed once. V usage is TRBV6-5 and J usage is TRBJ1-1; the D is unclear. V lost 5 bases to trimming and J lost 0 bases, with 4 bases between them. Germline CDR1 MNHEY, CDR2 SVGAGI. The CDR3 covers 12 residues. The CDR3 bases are TGTGCCAGCAGTCGGTTGAACACTGAAGCTTTCTTT. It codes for CASSRLNTEAFF.

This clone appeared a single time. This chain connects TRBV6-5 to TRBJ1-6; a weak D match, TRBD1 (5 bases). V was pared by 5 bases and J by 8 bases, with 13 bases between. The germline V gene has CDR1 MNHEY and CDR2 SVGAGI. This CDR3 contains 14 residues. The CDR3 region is CASSRQRTYSPLHF. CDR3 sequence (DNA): TGTGCCAGCAGTAGACAGAGAACTTATTCACCCCTCCACTTT.

This CDR3 reads CASSEGSGTSYEQYF. The DNA for the CDR3 is TGTGCCAGCAGTGAAGGCTCCGGGACTAGTTACGAGCAGTACTTC. The chain couples TRBV6-1 to TRBJ2-7, with TRBD2 identical over 8 bases. The CDR3 loop spans 15 amino acids. The germline gives CDR1 MNHNS, CDR2 SASEGT. J gave up 4 bases and V 1 base, and 6 bases lay outside the gene matches.

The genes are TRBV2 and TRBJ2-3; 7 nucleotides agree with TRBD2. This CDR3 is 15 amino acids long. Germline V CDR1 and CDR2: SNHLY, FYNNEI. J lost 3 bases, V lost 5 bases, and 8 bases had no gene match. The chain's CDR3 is CASSLTSPGTDTQYF. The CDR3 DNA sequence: TGTGCCAGCAGTCTGACTAGCCCAGGTACAGATACGCAGTATTTT.

The CDR3 here is CASSVGPAKAAGGTQYF. DNA for the CDR3: TGTGCCAGCAGCGTAGGTCCTGCAAAGGCAGCGGGTGGGACCCAGTACTTC. The chain carries TRBV9 and TRBJ2-5, with a possible D match to TRBD2 (6 bases). The CDR3 totals 17 residues. The V gene lost 0 bases and the J gene lost 7 bases, with 22 bases spanning the gap. Germline V gives CDR1 SGDLS, CDR2 YYNGEE.

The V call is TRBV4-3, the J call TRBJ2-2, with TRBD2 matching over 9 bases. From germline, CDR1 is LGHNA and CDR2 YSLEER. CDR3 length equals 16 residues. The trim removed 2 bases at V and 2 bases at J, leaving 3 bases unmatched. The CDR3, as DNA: TGCGCCAGCAGCCAAAGTCTAGCGGGAAACACCGGGGAGCTGTTTTTT. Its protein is CASSQSLAGNTGELFF.

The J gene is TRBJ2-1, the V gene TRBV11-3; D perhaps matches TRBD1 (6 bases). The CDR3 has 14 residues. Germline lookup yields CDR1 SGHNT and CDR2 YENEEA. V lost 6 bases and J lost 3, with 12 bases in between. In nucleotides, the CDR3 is TGTGCCAGCAGTACCTTGGACAGCTACAATGAGCAGTTCTTC. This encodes CASSTLDSYNEQFF.